The source of this T cell receptor (beta chain) is a study of T-cell memory formation after mild COVID-19. Study as a whole: TCR clusters showed largely donor specificity. Study-wide results and limits: Clones contracting across day 15 to 85 had a balanced CD4/CD8 profile; later expanding clones leaned CD4+.

In this sample, this clonotype turned up a few times. The antigen remains undetermined. Germline CDR1 and CDR2: GTSNPN and SVGIG (reference sequence). With V trimmed by 4 bases and J by 6 bases, 11 bases remained unmatched. CDR3 length: 15 residues. MiXCR, applied by TCRdb to the 5' RACE reads, yields one record per CDR3 protein. The table has some 110,000 distinct CDR3 sequences, 9.5% to 15% seen once; the top ten hold more than 25%. The chain combines TRBV30 with TRBJ2-3, with 9 nucleotides matching TRBD2. Sequencing was performed on PBMCs or a T cell subset sorted from them (not recorded which). The sequence was obtained from an adult woman who had mild COVID-19 (a few samples of this study predate the infection). Cell type and time point are not known. The CDR3 DNA is TGTGCCTGGATCCTCGCGGGAGGGCCGGGGGATACGCAGTATTTT. Encoded protein: CAWILAGGPGDTQYF.